This T cell receptor (beta chain) is drawn from a study of shared clonotypes between healthy human individuals (TCRdb year 2020). For the study in its entirety: The cohort comprised two women and a few men aged 18 to 49 years. Per donor, three plates each were used for CD4 naive and CD4 memory, two for CD8 naive, and one for CD8 memory. Blood TCR repertoires of roughly 5 healthy adults were deeply sequenced to estimate repertoire size and the extent of clonotype sharing between individuals. Libraries were prepared and TCR repertoires were sequenced by different laboratories using diverse techniques, in order to increase sequencing depth and limit assay-specific biases. Leukapheresis yielded between about 0.9 and 9 billion PBMCs per donor. General conclusions and limits of the study: The small number of donors limited the genetic and exposure-history diversity represented. Pairwise subsampling led to the expectation that sequencing depth would affect the degree of clonotype sharing among donors. Incomplete sequencing was indicated by rarefaction of sorted-subset datasets, despite the large sequencing depth. Naive subsets generally had larger estimated clonotype richness than memory subsets did. Higher generation probabilities were observed for clonotypes shared by all four sorted-subset donors than for non-shared clonotypes. When a handful of donors were compared, the shared fraction of clonotypes was 5% to 6.5% for naive CD4, 3.5% to 4% for naive CD8, more than 2% for memory CD4, and less than 0.5% for memory CD8. Only blood was sampled, and tissue TCR repertoires likely differ from those in blood.

Using the deep immunoSEQ assay, TCR CDR3 regions were amplified from genomic DNA by multiplex PCR. Extracted genomic DNA from each cell subset was spread evenly across all wells of several immunoSEQ 96-well plates, with each plate serving as a replicate. For sorted subsets, approximately 200 ng of genomic DNA, equivalent to roughly 33,000 T cell genomes, went into each replicate PCR. Purified libraries were quantified with a Qubit 3.0 fluorometer, sized on a Bioanalyzer 2100, and re-quantified with the KAPA Library Quantification kit. Every immunoSEQ 96-well plate was sequenced on a separate single-read 150-cycle Illumina NextSeq 550 flow cell. As for the authors' bioinformatics: Because only junctional sequences without quality scores were contained in the immunoSEQ output, filtering matching that applied to full-length reads could not be performed. To assign V/J genes and CDR3, sequences were annotated using PyIR, a Python wrapper for IgBLAST v1.9, with IMGT germline references. Reads with weak V/J assignments (E-value above 1e-6), missing CDR3, stop codons, out-of-frame junctions, or ambiguous translated residues were removed. V3J clonotypes were defined as sequences sharing the same inferred V gene, J gene, and CDR3 amino acid sequence. The percentage overlap between two repertoires was calculated by dividing the number of shared unique clonotypes by the size of the smaller repertoire. RTK rarefaction, the Chao1 estimator, and Recon v2.1 estimates of unobserved clonotypes were used to assess repertoire richness. For all TCRbeta clonotypes obtained by the gDNA method from four donors, generation probabilities were computed with OLGA. The immuneACCESS repertoire file appears here via TCRdb, limited to in-frame rearrangements. These files lack a portion of the clones; in checked studies, under half of the deficit traces to unresolved V genes, and the cause of the others is not known. The V and J calls and clone size were taken over from that table, and D and trimming were inferred from the DNA. This sample lists millions of clones; 85% to 95% were detected once. The top ten hold about 0.39% of the sample.

For this clone: Its antigen remains unidentified. The input lacks base qualities; no much larger clone sits a single base away.

CDR1 is given as SGHRS and CDR2 as YFSETQ, both from the germline V gene. The CDR3 holds 15 amino acids from the cysteine to the phenylalanine. Solely the CDR3 DNA is kept, with 45 bases framed from the first base. V is pruned by 2 bases and J by 7 bases, leaving 5 bases of the junction without a gene match. The donors were healthy, HIV-negative adults with no recently reported acute infections or vaccinations. Every donor was a Caucasian adult living in Nashville, Tennessee, USA. CD4+ T cells were enriched by magnetic negative selection; naive cells were then positively selected on CD45RA, and the negative fraction formed the memory subset. Blood was obtained by leukapheresis, after which PBMCs were separated by Ficoll-Histopaque density gradient centrifugation and cryopreserved in liquid nitrogen vapor phase. Analytical flow cytometry was used to check the purity and quantity of every magnetically sorted T cell population. Genomic DNA was isolated from each sorted fraction and quantified by UV absorbance on a Nanodrop 2000c.

The chain was built from TRBV5-1 and TRBJ2-1; TRBD2 fits 11 bases in the junction. The specimen was naive CD4+ T cells from PBMCs. The cell subset or site label here, explained by the study, means: CD45RA+ positively selected. The source is a man between 18 and 29 years old in good health. Some clones in this sample may be carry-over from other donors' samples. In nucleotides, the sequence is TGCGCCAGCAGCTTCACTAGCGGGAGTAGAAATGAGCAGTTCTTC. Its protein is CASSFTSGSRNEQFF. Here the CDR3 is joined to the reference TRBV5-1 and TRBJ2-1 genes, and the full variable domain is: KAGVTQTPRYLIKTRGQQVTLSCSPISGHRSVSWYQQTPGQGLQFLFEYFSETQRNKGNFPGRFSGRQFSNSRSEMNVSTLELGDSALYLCASSFTSGSRNEQFFGPGTRLTVL.